This T cell receptor beta chain was recorded in a study of T cells in tuberculosis. Study at large: In South Africa, adults with active tuberculosis were compared with IGRA-negative and latently infected IGRA-positive adolescents. General study results and limits: Shorter CDR3-alpha in active tuberculosis partly drove smaller distances.

Trimming removed 7 bases from V and 5 bases from J; junction bases left unmatched: 11. Per germline, CDR1 SGDLS and CDR2 YYNGEE. The CDR3 is 14 amino acids. Tuberculin skin test and IGRA determined adolescents' latent tuberculosis status at entry. The assay was immunoSEQ multiplex PCR, and TCRdb's table has in-frame clones only and misses some. The sample gives 35,000 to 50,000 clones, about 94% of which show up once; about 2% is in the top ten. On this clone itself: Its antigen is undetermined.

This clonotype was sampled from a donor aged 10-30 years with latent tuberculosis or without tuberculosis infection. Some clones in this sample may be carry-over from other donors' samples. The sequenced material came from PBMCs. This chain uses TRBV9 with TRBJ2-7; 8 nucleotides match TRBD2. The CDR3 sequence: CASGKSGSGNEQYF. The CDR3 DNA reads as TGTGCCAGCGGAAAAAGCGGGAGCGGTAACGAGCAGTACTTC.